This TCR beta chain is from a study of blood T cells in healthy people across ages. A second PCR, run for about 6 to 11 cycles, used a sample-barcoded 5' primer plus a J-beta primer mix. A template-switch adaptor with 12 random nucleotides tagged each cDNA molecule. TCRdb re-called the 5' RACE reads through MiXCR, storing one row per CDR3 protein. The sample lists 870,000 or so distinct CDR3 sequences; about 28% were seen once. The germline V and J ends were trimmed by 8 bases and 7 bases, with 18 bases remaining between them. CDR1 is LGHDT, CDR2 YNNKEL, per germline (reference sequence). This CDR3 contains 15 residues. As regards this clonotype: Its target is unknown.

Findings and caveats of the study: PBMCs left unsorted prevented a conclusive naive versus antigen-experienced comparison.

The origin of this receptor is a woman older than 75 in good health. Sequenced: blood. The chain employs TRBV3-1 and TRBJ1-6; the D gene is possibly TRBD1 (6 bases). The CDR3 DNA follows: TGTGCCAGCCGCAAGGCAGGGGTTAACAATTCACCCCTCCACTTT. Its protein is CASRKAGVNNSPLHF.